This is a list of T cell receptor beta chains from one sample in a study of CD8 T cells in ankylosing spondylitis. TCRdb reprocessed the 5' RACE reads with MiXCR, giving one entry per CDR3 protein. Seen here are fewer than 400,000 distinct CDR3 sequences, about a fifth observed once, and the top ten hold 16%. Sequencing was performed on blood, either unsorted or a sorted T cell fraction (not recorded which). The receptors come from a male donor with ankylosing spondylitis. CDR3s include the opening cysteine and the closing phenylalanine or tryptophan. Each record gives: D gene, clone size, J gene, V gene, CDR3 length, CDR3 DNA, CDR3 protein. A D gene is named only where the DNA matches it firmly. Some rows have no size entry. The others give once, few or many, or a class for an expanded clone.

D: -
size: -
J: TRBJ2-3
V: TRBV7-9
length: 15
DNA: TGTGCCAGCAGCCCGACGGGACTCTCGGGAGATACGCAGTATTTT
CDR3: CASSPTGLSGDTQYF

D: TRBD1
size: -
J: TRBJ1-2
V: TRBV6-1
length: 16
DNA: TGTGCCAGCAGTGAAGCATACCGGACAGGGAACTATGGCTACACCTTC
CDR3: CASSEAYRTGNYGYTF

D: TRBD2
size: few
J: TRBJ2-3
V: TRBV11-2
length: 18
DNA: TGTGCCAGCAGCTTAGCTCTTCCAGCGGGAGGGTTGGGAGATACGCAGTATTTT
CDR3: CASSLALPAGGLGDTQYF

D: -
size: few
J: TRBJ1-5
V: TRBV5-1
length: 13
DNA: TGCGCCAGCAGCCCATCTACGGGGCAGCCCCAGCATTTT
CDR3: CASSPSTGQPQHF

D: -
size: -
J: TRBJ1-6
V: TRBV9
length: 15
DNA: TGTGCCAGCAGCCCTCCCGGAGGGGCAGGTTCACCCCTCCACTTT
CDR3: CASSPPGGAGSPLHF

D: -
size: -
J: TRBJ2-5
V: TRBV6-2/TRBV6-3
length: 17
DNA: TGTGCCAGCAGTTACCCGACCGGGCGAGTCGCCCAAGAGACCCAGTACTTC
CDR3: CASSYPTGRVAQETQYF

D: -
size: few
J: TRBJ1-6
V: TRBV12-3/TRBV12-4
length: 14
DNA: TGTGCCAGCAGGACCGGACCCGGTTATTCACCCCTCCACTTT
CDR3: CASRTGPGYSPLHF

D: -
size: few
J: TRBJ2-7
V: TRBV2
length: 14
DNA: TGTGCCAGCATCGCCGGGGCATTCTCCTACGAGCAGTACTTC
CDR3: CASIAGAFSYEQYF

D: TRBD1
size: few
J: TRBJ1-6
V: TRBV7-9
length: 14
DNA: TGTGCCAGCAGCCCGGGACAGGTGGCTTCACCCCTCCACTTT
CDR3: CASSPGQVASPLHF

D: -
size: -
J: TRBJ2-5
V: TRBV29-1
length: 13
DNA: TGCAGCGCATCCCTGAGACAGACGGAGACCCAGTACTTC
CDR3: CSASLRQTETQYF

D: TRBD2
size: few
J: TRBJ2-7
V: TRBV20-1
length: 14
DNA: TGCAGTGCAGAGGGGAGGGAGGCCGCCTACGAGCAGTACTTC
CDR3: CSAEGREAAYEQYF

D: TRBD2
size: few
J: TRBJ2-3
V: TRBV4-2
length: 16
DNA: TGTGCCAGCAGCCAAGGAGCGGGAGATGGGGTAGATACGCAGTATTTT
CDR3: CASSQGAGDGVDTQYF

D: -
size: -
J: TRBJ2-5
V: TRBV19
length: 15
DNA: TGTGCCAGTAGTTTCGACACAGCCGGCCGGGAGACCCAGTACTTC
CDR3: CASSFDTAGRETQYF

D: -
size: -
J: TRBJ2-1
V: TRBV5-1
length: 14
DNA: TGCGCCAGCAGCTTGGGGGACGCGTCAAGGGAGCAGTTCTTC
CDR3: CASSLGDASREQFF

D: -
size: -
J: TRBJ1-1
V: TRBV5-1
length: 14
DNA: TGCGCCAGCAGCTTGGGTACAGGGTTTACTGAAGCTTTCTTT
CDR3: CASSLGTGFTEAFF

D: -
size: -
J: TRBJ1-6
V: TRBV5-1
length: 12
DNA: TGCGCCAGCAGCGAGGAGGGACTGTCGCTCCACTTT
CDR3: CASSEEGLSLHF

D: TRBD2
size: few
J: TRBJ2-1
V: TRBV15
length: 16
DNA: TGTGCCACCAGCAGAGATGCCGGACTAGCAATAGGTGAGCAGTTCTTC
CDR3: CATSRDAGLAIGEQFF

D: TRBD2
size: -
J: TRBJ2-1
V: TRBV4-2
length: 15
DNA: TGTGCCAGCAGCCAAGGTACTAGCGGGAGCACTGAGCAGTTCTTC
CDR3: CASSQGTSGSTEQFF

D: -
size: few
J: TRBJ2-4
V: TRBV7-2
length: 16
DNA: TGTGCCAGCAGCTTAATTGGGGGGGCCCGAGGGAGCATTCAGTACTTC
CDR3: CASSLIGGARGSIQYF

D: -
size: few
J: TRBJ2-3
V: TRBV30
length: 15
DNA: TGTGCCTGGAGTGTAGGTGACCCGGGCACAGATACGCAGTATTTT
CDR3: CAWSVGDPGTDTQYF

D: -
size: -
J: TRBJ1-2
V: TRBV12-3/TRBV12-4
length: 14
DNA: TGTGCCAGCAGTTACAGGACGGGAAACTATGGCTACACCTTC
CDR3: CASSYRTGNYGYTF

D: TRBD1
size: few
J: TRBJ1-1
V: TRBV5-1
length: 15
DNA: TGCGCCAGCAGCCCAGGGGGGGACAGCTTTTCCGAAGCTTTCTTT
CDR3: CASSPGGDSFSEAFF

D: TRBD1
size: few
J: TRBJ2-5
V: TRBV7-2
length: 15
DNA: TGTGCCAGCAGCTCTCGGACAGGGGGCCGAGAGACCCAGTACTTC
CDR3: CASSSRTGGRETQYF

D: -
size: many
J: TRBJ2-3
V: TRBV5-1
length: 14
DNA: TGCGCCAGCAGCTTGGAGGGTAGCACAGATACGCAGTATTTT
CDR3: CASSLEGSTDTQYF

D: -
size: -
J: TRBJ2-2
V: TRBV3-1
length: 17
DNA: TGTGCCAGCAGCCAAGAGCGTTTACGTGGGAGCACCGGGGAGCTGTTTTTT
CDR3: CASSQERLRGSTGELFF

D: TRBD2
size: -
J: TRBJ2-6
V: TRBV11-2
length: 19
DNA: TGTGCCAGCAGCTTAGAACTAGCGGGAGGTGGTTCTGGGGCCAACGTCCTGACTTTC
CDR3: CASSLELAGGGSGANVLTF

D: -
size: -
J: TRBJ2-3
V: TRBV18
length: 13
DNA: TGTGCCAGCTCACCTAGACCCACAGATACGCAGTATTTT
CDR3: CASSPRPTDTQYF

D: TRBD1
size: -
J: TRBJ1-5
V: TRBV19
length: 15
DNA: TGTGCCAGTACCGCTGGTGGACAGGGGAATCAGCCCCAGCATTTT
CDR3: CASTAGGQGNQPQHF

D: -
size: -
J: TRBJ2-3
V: TRBV20-1
length: 15
DNA: TGCAGTGCCTTAGAACGAGGCGGTACGACAGATACGCAGTATTTT
CDR3: CSALERGGTTDTQYF

D: TRBD2
size: -
J: TRBJ2-1
V: TRBV11-3
length: 14
DNA: TGTGCCAGCAGCTTAGGGGGACTAGCGGGCAAGCAGTTCTTC
CDR3: CASSLGGLAGKQFF

D: -
size: -
J: TRBJ2-7
V: TRBV6-1
length: 17
DNA: TGTGCCAGCAGGAGAGCTACTGACTTTGTAAGTCTCTACGAGCAGTACTTC
CDR3: CASRRATDFVSLYEQYF

D: TRBD2
size: few
J: TRBJ2-1
V: TRBV9
length: 16
DNA: TGTGCCAGCAGCACTGGAGCGGGAGGGGCCTACAATGAGCAGTTCTTC
CDR3: CASSTGAGGAYNEQFF

D: -
size: few
J: TRBJ2-4
V: TRBV4-1
length: 14
DNA: TGCGCCAGCAGCCAATACAGGGCCAAAAACATTCAGTACTTC
CDR3: CASSQYRAKNIQYF

D: -
size: -
J: TRBJ2-7
V: TRBV10-3
length: 12
DNA: TGTGCCATCAGTGAACAAGCGGGCGAGCAGTACTTC
CDR3: CAISEQAGEQYF

D: TRBD2
size: -
J: TRBJ2-1
V: TRBV11-3
length: 14
DNA: TGTGCCAGCAGTCCCGGGACTACAAACAATGAGCAGTTCTTC
CDR3: CASSPGTTNNEQFF

D: -
size: -
J: TRBJ2-1
V: TRBV19
length: 13
DNA: TGTGCCAGTAGTATAGAGTGGGGTACTGAGCAGTTCTTC
CDR3: CASSIEWGTEQFF

D: -
size: -
J: TRBJ1-2
V: TRBV10-3
length: 10
DNA: TGTGCCATCAGAGACATTCGCTACACCTTC
CDR3: CAIRDIRYTF

D: -
size: few
J: TRBJ1-1
V: TRBV2
length: 15
DNA: TGTGCCAGCATAGTACAGGGTGCGACGAACACTGAAGCTTTCTTT
CDR3: CASIVQGATNTEAFF

D: -
size: few
J: TRBJ2-1
V: TRBV28
length: 14
DNA: TGTGCCAGCTATGGGGTGGGATTAGGCAATGAGCAGTTCTTC
CDR3: CASYGVGLGNEQFF

D: TRBD1
size: -
J: TRBJ2-1
V: TRBV18
length: 17
DNA: TGTGCCAGCTCATCCCGAGATTGGGCAGGGGGCTCCAATGAGCAGTTCTTC
CDR3: CASSSRDWAGGSNEQFF

D: -
size: -
J: TRBJ2-1
V: TRBV24-1
length: 14
DNA: TGTGCCACCAGTGATTTGCAGGGGATCAATGAGCAGTTCTTC
CDR3: CATSDLQGINEQFF

D: TRBD2
size: -
J: TRBJ2-1
V: TRBV7-9
length: 14
DNA: TGTGCCAGCAGTTCCCTACTAGCGGGAGTGGAGCAGTTCTTC
CDR3: CASSSLLAGVEQFF

D: TRBD2
size: -
J: TRBJ2-1
V: TRBV5-1
length: 13
DNA: TGCGCCAGCAGCTCGGGACTATTCAATGAGCAGTTCTTC
CDR3: CASSSGLFNEQFF

D: -
size: -
J: TRBJ1-2
V: TRBV30
length: 13
DNA: TGTGCCTGGAGTGGCGACAGCAACTATGGCTACACCTTC
CDR3: CAWSGDSNYGYTF